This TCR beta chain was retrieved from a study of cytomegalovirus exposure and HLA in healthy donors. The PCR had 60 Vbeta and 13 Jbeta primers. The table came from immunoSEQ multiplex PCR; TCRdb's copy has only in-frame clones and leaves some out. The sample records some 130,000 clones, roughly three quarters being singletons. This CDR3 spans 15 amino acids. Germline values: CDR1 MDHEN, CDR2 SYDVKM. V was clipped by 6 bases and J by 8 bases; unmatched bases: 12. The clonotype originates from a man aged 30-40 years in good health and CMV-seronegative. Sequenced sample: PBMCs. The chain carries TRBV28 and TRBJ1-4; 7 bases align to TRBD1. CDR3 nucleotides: TGTGCCAGCAGACCTAGACAGGGAGGAGAGGAAAAACTGTTTTTT. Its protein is CASRPRQGGEEKLFF.